This T cell receptor beta chain was observed in a study of control samples from healthy donors and cancer patients. The protocol was immunoSEQ multiplex PCR, while the TCRdb copy is restricted to in-frame clones and leaves out a portion. The table records fewer than 200,000 clones, 80% to 90% of them present only once. V lost 3 bases to trimming and J lost 7 bases, with 12 bases between them. Germline V CDR1 and CDR2: SQVTM, ANQGSEA. The CDR3 has 13 residues. The J gene is TRBJ1-4, the V gene TRBV29-1; possibly TRBD1 for D (5 bases). This receptor was taken from a woman younger than 45 in good health. Source material: blood. DNA of the CDR3: TGCAGCGTTGATCGAGGGAGGGGTGAAAAACTGTTTTTT. It yields the protein CSVDRGRGEKLFF.